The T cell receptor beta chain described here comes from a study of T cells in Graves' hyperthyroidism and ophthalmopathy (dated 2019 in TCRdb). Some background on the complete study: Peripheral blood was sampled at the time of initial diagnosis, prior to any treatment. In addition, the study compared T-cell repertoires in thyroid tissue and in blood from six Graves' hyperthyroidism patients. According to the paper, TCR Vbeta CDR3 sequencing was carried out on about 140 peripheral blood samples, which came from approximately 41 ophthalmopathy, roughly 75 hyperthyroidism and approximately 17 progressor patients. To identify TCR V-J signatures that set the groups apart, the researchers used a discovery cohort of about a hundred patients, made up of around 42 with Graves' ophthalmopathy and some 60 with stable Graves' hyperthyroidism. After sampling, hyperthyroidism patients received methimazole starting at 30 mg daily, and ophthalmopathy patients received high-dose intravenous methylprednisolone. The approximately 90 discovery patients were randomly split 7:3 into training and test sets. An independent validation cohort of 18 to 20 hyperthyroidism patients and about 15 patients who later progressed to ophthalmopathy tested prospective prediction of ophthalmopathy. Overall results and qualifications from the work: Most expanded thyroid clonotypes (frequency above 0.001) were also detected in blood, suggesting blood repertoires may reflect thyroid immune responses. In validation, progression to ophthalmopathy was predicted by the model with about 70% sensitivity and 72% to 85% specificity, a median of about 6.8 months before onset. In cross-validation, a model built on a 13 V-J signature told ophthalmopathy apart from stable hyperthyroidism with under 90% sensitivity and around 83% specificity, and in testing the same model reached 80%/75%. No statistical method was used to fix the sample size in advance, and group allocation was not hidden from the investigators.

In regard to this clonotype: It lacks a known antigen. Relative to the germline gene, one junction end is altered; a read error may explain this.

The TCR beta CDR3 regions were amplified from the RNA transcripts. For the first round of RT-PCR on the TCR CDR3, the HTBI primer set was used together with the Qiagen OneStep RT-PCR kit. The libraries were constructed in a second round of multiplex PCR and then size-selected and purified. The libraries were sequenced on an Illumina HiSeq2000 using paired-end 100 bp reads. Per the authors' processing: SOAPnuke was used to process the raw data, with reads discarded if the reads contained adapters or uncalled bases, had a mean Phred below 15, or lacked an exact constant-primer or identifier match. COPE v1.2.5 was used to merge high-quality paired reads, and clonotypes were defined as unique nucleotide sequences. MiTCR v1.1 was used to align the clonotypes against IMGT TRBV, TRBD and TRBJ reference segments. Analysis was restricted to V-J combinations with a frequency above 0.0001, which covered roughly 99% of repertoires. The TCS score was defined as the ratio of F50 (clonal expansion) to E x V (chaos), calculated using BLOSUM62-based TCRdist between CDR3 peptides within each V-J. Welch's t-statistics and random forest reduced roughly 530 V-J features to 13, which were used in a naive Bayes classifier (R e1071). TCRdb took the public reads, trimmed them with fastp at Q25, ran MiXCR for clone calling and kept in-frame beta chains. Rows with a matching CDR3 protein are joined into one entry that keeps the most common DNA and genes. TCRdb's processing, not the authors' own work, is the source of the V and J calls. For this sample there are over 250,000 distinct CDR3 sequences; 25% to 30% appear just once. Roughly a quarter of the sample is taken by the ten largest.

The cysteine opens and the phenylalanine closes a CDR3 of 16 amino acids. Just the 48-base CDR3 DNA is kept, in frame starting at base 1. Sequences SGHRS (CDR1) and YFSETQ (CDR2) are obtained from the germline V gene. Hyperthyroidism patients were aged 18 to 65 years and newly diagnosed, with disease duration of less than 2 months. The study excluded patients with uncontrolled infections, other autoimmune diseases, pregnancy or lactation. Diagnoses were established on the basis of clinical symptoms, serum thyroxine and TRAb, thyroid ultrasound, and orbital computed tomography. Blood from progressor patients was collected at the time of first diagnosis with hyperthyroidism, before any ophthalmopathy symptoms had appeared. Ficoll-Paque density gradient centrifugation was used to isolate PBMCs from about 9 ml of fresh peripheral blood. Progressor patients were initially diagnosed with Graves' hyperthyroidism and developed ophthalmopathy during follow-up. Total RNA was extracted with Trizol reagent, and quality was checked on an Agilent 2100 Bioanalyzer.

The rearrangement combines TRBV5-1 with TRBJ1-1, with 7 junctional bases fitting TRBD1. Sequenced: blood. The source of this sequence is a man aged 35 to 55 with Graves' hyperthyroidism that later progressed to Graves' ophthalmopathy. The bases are TGCGCCAGCGAAAAGGGCAGGGGGACGAGGACCACTGAAGCTTACTTT. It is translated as CASEKGRGTRTTEAYF.